One and the same sample provided the 20 T cell receptor beta chains below, sequenced in a study of CD8+ T cells in alopecia areata. Extracted from the samples, RNA was reverse transcribed into cDNA to serve as the sequencing template. Here immunoSEQ multiplex PCR was the method, and the copy in TCRdb shows in-frame clones only, minus some. The sample holds roughly 19,000 clones, around 62% seen once. Obtained from alopecia areata patients were lesional scalp punch biopsies along with peripheral blood. Here the sequenced sample was skin, taken at week 0. These receptor sequences come from a human donor with alopecia areata.

CDR3 region: CASSLVPPPGKETQYF. For the CDR3, the DNA is TGTGCCAGCAGCCTCGTACCCCCCCCGGGCAAAGAGACCCAGTACTTC. This rearrangement joins TRBV7-2 to TRBJ2-5; D remains ambiguous. The CDR3 has 16 amino acids. The germline V and J ends were trimmed by 5 bases and 3 bases, with 19 bases remaining between them. The germline V gene encodes CDR1 SGHTA and CDR2 FQGNSA.

This clone ranks as medium-sized. The chain has TRBV7-2 and TRBJ2-1; D not certain. CDR3 length equals 12 residues. From germline, CDR1 is SGHTA and CDR2 FQGNSA. V gave up 1 base and J gave up 8 bases, with 6 bases separating them. CDR3 in amino acids: CASSLGLHEQFF. DNA of the CDR3: TGTGCCAGCAGCTTAGGTTTGCATGAGCAGTTCTTC.

V is TRBV29-1 and J is TRBJ2-2, with D uncertain. Germline CDR1 reads SQVTM; CDR2 reads ANQGSEA. V was cut by 5 bases and J by 4 bases, with 14 bases left in between. This CDR3 is 14 amino acids long. CDR3 sequence reads: CSVLSPPSTGELFF. The CDR3 region has the DNA TGCAGCGTTCTTTCTCCCCCAAGCACCGGGGAGCTGTTTTTT.

In DNA, the CDR3 is TGTGCCAGCAGCTTAGGTGGGGCGGGGGTTGAAAAACTGTTTTTT. Amino acid sequence: CASSLGGAGVEKLFF. The V call is TRBV7-2, the J call TRBJ1-4, with D maybe TRBD1 (5 bases). The CDR3 loop spans 15 amino acids. The germline CDR1 and CDR2 sequences are SGHTA and FQGNSA. Trimming removed 1 base from V and 7 bases from J, with 13 bases in between.

The V call is TRBV4-1, the J call TRBJ2-5; the D gene is possibly TRBD2 (5 bases). The better agreement between TRBJ2-7 and the DNA end casts doubt on the J call. CDR1 is MGHRA and CDR2 is YSYEKL in the germline V gene. The CDR3 totals 17 residues. The CDR3 protein is CASSPKTGIQIGYEQYF. As DNA, the CDR3 is TGCGCCAGCAGCCCGAAGACCGGGATTCAAATCGGCTACGAGCAGTACTTC.

V gene TRBV7-2 combines with J gene TRBJ2-2; D unresolved. V was clipped by 6 bases and J by 0 bases, with 11 bases between them. There are 15 residues in the CDR3. Germline loops: CDR1 SGHTA, CDR2 FQGNSA. The DNA of the CDR3 is TGTGCCAGCAGTACTACTGGGGCGAACACCGGGGAGCTGTTTTTT. Translating gives CASSTTGANTGELFF.

The V gene is TRBV10-3, the J gene TRBJ2-3, with TRBD1 as a possible D gene (6 bases). Germline V lookup: CDR1 ENHRY, CDR2 SYGVKD. Trimming left V 3 bases short and J 4 bases short, with 14 bases between. CDR3 length equals 15 residues. The CDR3 region has the DNA TGTGCCATCAGTGATGTCCAGGGGAGCGCAGATACGCAGTATTTT. Residues: CAISDVQGSADTQYF.

In this sample, this clone turned up a few times. V gene TRBV7-2 combines with J gene TRBJ1-1, with 8 bases fitting TRBD1. This CDR3 comprises 14 residues. The germline CDR1 and CDR2 sequences are SGHTA and FQGNSA. Losses at the gene ends were 2 bases for V and 4 bases for J; bases not matched to a gene: 3. CDR3 sequence reads: CASSLQGAGTEAFF. The CDR3 bases are TGTGCCAGCAGCTTACAGGGGGCAGGCACTGAAGCTTTCTTT.

This rearrangement joins TRBV4-1 to TRBJ1-3, with D hard to call. V was cut by 3 bases and J by 2 bases, with 2 bases left in between. The CDR3 runs to 12 residues. Germline values: CDR1 MGHRA, CDR2 YSYEKL. This chain's CDR3 is CASSHPGNTIYF. The CDR3 DNA is TGCGCCAGCAGCCACCCTGGAAACACCATATATTTT.

The CDR3 reads CASRDSSSYEQYF. The CDR3 region has the DNA TGTGCCAGCCGGGACTCAAGCTCCTACGAGCAGTACTTC. The chain uses TRBV28 and TRBJ2-7; a weak D match, TRBD2 (6 bases). Germline V gene sequence: CDR1 MDHEN, CDR2 SYDVKM. V was shortened by 8 bases and J by 0 bases, with 11 bases between the two germline ends. The CDR3 contains 13 residues.

This clone showed up just once. This chain joins TRBV4-3 and TRBJ2-7; TRBD1 agrees at 11 bases. CDR3 length: 16 amino acids. Germline lookup yields CDR1 LGHNA and CDR2 YSLEER. Trimming at V came to 0 bases and at J to 9 bases, leaving 10 bases not matched to a gene. CDR3 region: CASSQDEGTGGSLQYF. In DNA, the CDR3 is TGCGCCAGCAGCCAAGATGAGGGGACAGGGGGTTCTTTGCAGTACTTC.

This clone was detected a few times. The chain combines TRBV29-1 with TRBJ2-1, with TRBD2 identical over 12 bases. CDR1 and CDR2 from the germline V gene are SQVTM and ANQGSEA. The J segment lost 9 bases and the V segment lost 3 bases, leaving 3 bases of the junction unmatched. CDR3 length: 13 residues. The CDR3 loop reads CSVDELAGGEQFF. In nucleotides, the CDR3 is TGCAGCGTTGACGAACTAGCGGGAGGTGAGCAGTTCTTC.

The chain employs TRBV12-5 and TRBJ1-5, with 8 nucleotides matching TRBD1. CDR3 length equals 15 residues. V dropped 1 base and J dropped 9; count of bases not matched to a gene: 8. Germline V gene lookup returns CDR1 LGHNT and CDR2 FRNRAP. CDR3 amino acids: CASGLGTGQYTPQHF. In DNA, the CDR3 is TGTGCTAGTGGTTTGGGGACAGGGCAGTATACGCCCCAGCATTTT.

The V and J genes are TRBV6-5 and TRBJ1-4; D uncertain. The CDR3 has 14 residues. CDR1 is MNHEY and CDR2 is SVGAGI in the germline V gene. The ends were cut back, 5 bases at V and 2 bases at J, with 9 bases in the middle. CDR3 DNA: TGTGCCAGCAGTCCGGCCGGGACTAATGAAAAACTGTTTTTT. Residues: CASSPAGTNEKLFF.

The rearrangement links TRBV6-5 to TRBJ1-2, with D perhaps matching TRBD1 (6 bases). Trimming removed 4 bases from V and 4 bases from J, with 7 bases in between. CDR3 length: 12 residues. The germline gives CDR1 MNHEY, CDR2 SVGAGI. CDR3 sequence: CASSLDSYGYTF. CDR3 bases: TGTGCCAGCAGTTTGGACAGCTATGGCTACACCTTC.

The chain employs TRBV19 and TRBJ1-2; D gene unclear. From germline, CDR1 is LNHDA and CDR2 SQIVND (reference sequence). This CDR3 is built from 15 residues. Deletions cut 5 bases from V and 4 bases from J, with 17 bases between. CDR3 residues: CASSPSFRIRYGYTF. The CDR3 nucleotides read TGTGCCAGTAGTCCAAGTTTCCGGATCCGCTATGGCTACACCTTC.

This rearrangement joins TRBV27 to TRBJ2-3; D is perhaps TRBD2 (5 bases). The CDR3 consists of 15 residues. V lost 0 bases and J lost 5, with 12 bases in between. Germline CDR1 reads MNHEY; CDR2 reads SMNVEV (reference sequence). CDR3 in DNA: TGTGCCAGCAGTTTATCATATTCGGGGTTAGATACGCAGTATTTT. This gives the protein CASSLSYSGLDTQYF.

The genes are TRBV7-2 and TRBJ1-1, with 9 bases that match TRBD1. In germline, CDR1 is SGHTA, CDR2 FQGNSA. The CDR3 runs 17 residues. V was pared by 3 bases and J by 3 bases, with 11 bases of the junction left unmatched. In DNA form, the CDR3 reads TGTGCCAGCAGCTTTCGGGGGCCGGGACAGGGCTACACTGAAGCTTTCTTT. Its translation: CASSFRGPGQGYTEAFF.

The V and J genes are TRBV7-2 and TRBJ1-1, with 8 bases aligning to TRBD1. The germline CDR1 and CDR2 sequences are SGHTA and FQGNSA. This CDR3 contains 15 residues. The junction had 3 bases not matched to a gene; V was cut back by 1 base and J by 2 bases. CDR3 region: CASSLVTGGNTEAFF. CDR3 in DNA: TGTGCCAGCAGCTTAGTAACAGGGGGTAACACTGAAGCTTTCTTT. The variable domain in full, completed from reference TRBV7-2 and TRBJ1-1, reads GAGVSQSPSNKVTEKGKDVELRCDPISGHTALYWYRQSLGQGLEFLIYFQGNSAPDKSGLPSDRFSAERTGGSVSTLTIQRTQQEDSAVYLCASSLVTGGNTEAFFGQGTRLTVV.

A word on this clone: One end of the junction varies from germline; a read error may be responsible. The genes are TRBV10-3 and TRBJ2-1, with 9 bases identical to TRBD2. This CDR3 has 18 residues. CDR1 ENHRY and CDR2 SYGVKD come from the germline V gene. The CDR3 DNA follows: TGTGCCAGCAGTGAACGGTTATTGGCTAGCGGGGTCTACAATGAGCAGTTCTTC. Residues: CASSERLLASGVYNEQFF.